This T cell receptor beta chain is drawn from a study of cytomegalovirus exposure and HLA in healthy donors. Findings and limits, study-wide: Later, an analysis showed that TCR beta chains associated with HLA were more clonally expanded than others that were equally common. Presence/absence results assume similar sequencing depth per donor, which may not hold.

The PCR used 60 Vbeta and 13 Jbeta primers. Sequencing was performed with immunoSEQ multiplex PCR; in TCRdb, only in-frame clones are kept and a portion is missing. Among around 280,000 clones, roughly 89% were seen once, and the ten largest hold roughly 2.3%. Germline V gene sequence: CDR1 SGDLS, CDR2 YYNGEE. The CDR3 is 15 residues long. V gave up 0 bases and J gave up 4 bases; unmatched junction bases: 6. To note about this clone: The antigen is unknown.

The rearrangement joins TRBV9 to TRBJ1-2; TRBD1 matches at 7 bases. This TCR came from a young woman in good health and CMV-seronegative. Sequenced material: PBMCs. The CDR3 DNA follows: TGTGCCAGCAGCGTAGGCGTAAGGGGGCCCTATGGCTACACCTTC. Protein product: CASSVGVRGPYGYTF.